This T cell receptor (beta chain) emerged from a study of cytomegalovirus exposure and HLA in healthy donors. Study findings and constraints: V- and J-gene trimming of TCR beta was linked (in a later analysis) to a missense DCLRE1C variant. Rarity characterized most TCR sequences, yet some public TCRs appeared in many donors.

With 60 Vbeta and 13 Jbeta primers, the PCR was carried out. Profiling relied on immunoSEQ multiplex PCR, and the TCRdb table lists in-frame clones only, not all of them. The table has under 200,000 clones, roughly 79% seen once. The junction had 9 bases not matched to a gene; V was cut back by 5 bases and J by 7 bases. The CDR3 covers 14 residues. Germline V gene lookup returns CDR1 SGHTA and CDR2 FQGNSA. A remark on this clone: Its antigen remains unknown.

The rearrangement links TRBV7-2 to TRBJ1-1; 8 nucleotides align to TRBD1. Material: PBMCs. This TCR derives from a woman aged 45-60 years in good health and CMV-seropositive. DNA for the CDR3: TGTGCCAGCAGCGTCAGGACAGGGACTATTGAAGCTTTCTTT. Translating it yields CASSVRTGTIEAFF. Full variable domain (missing parts from reference TRBV7-2 and TRBJ1-1): GAGVSQSPSNKVTEKGKDVELRCDPISGHTALYWYRQSLGQGLEFLIYFQGNSAPDKSGLPSDRFSAERTGGSVSTLTIQRTQQEDSAVYLCASSVRTGTIEAFFGQGTRLTVV.